The subject of this entry is one T cell receptor beta chain. As yet, its antigen is unknown. This record belongs to a study of shared clonotypes between healthy human individuals. Overall study results and limits: Among a handful of donors, approximately 5% of naive CD4 clonotypes were found in common.

Donors had no recently reported acute infections or vaccinations and were HIV-negative. Division of CD4+ cells produced a CD45RA+ naive subset and a CD45RA-negative memory subset. TCRdb's table, derived via immunoSEQ multiplex PCR, lists solely in-frame clones and lacks some. The data hold fewer than 1.4 million clones, with about 80% observed a single time. The CDR3 is made up of 14 amino acids. Germline CDR1 is SGHTA and CDR2 is FQGTGA. Germline trimming cut 5 bases from V and 6 bases from J; bases unmatched to any gene: 6. Sequenced material: memory CD4+ T cells from PBMCs. Subset here: CD45RA-negative fraction. The V call is TRBV7-3, the J call TRBJ2-1; TRBD1 agrees at 8 bases. This TCR derives from a man aged 18 to 29 in good health. Some clones in this sample may be carry-over from other donors' samples. This CDR3 reads CASSTTGGGNEQFF. The CDR3 nucleotides read TGTGCCAGCAGCACCACAGGGGGAGGCAATGAGCAGTTCTTC.